This T cell receptor (gamma chain) comes out of a study of gamma-delta T cells after stem cell transplantation. TCRdb reprocessed the RT-PCR reads using CATT. This sample has over a thousand gamma-chain clones, with approximately 3.5% found just once. The CDR3 contains 17 residues. Germline loops: CDR1 EGSTGY, CDR2 YDSYTSSV. Losses at the gene ends were 6 bases for V and 0 bases for J; bases not matched to a gene: 17. This clone is labeled as medium-sized (0.01 to 0.1%). Sequencing was performed on gamma-delta T cells. This receptor was taken from a human donor. It is not recorded whose cells these are; they may come from a transplant donor. The chain joins TRGV4 to TRGJ1 or TRGJ2. DNA for the CDR3: TGTGCCACCTGGAATTTGGGAGGGGCCTTGAATTATTATAAGAAACTCTTT. It specifies CATWNLGGALNYYKKLF.